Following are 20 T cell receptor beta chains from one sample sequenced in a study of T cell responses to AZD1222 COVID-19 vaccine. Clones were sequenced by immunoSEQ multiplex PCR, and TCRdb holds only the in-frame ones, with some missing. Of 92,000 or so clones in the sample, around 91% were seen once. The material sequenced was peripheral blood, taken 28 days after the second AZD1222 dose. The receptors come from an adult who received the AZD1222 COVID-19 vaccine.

The CDR3 region is CAWSVSRGELFF. The CDR3, as DNA: TGTGCCTGGAGTGTTTCCCGTGGGGAGCTGTTTTTT. The chain uses TRBV30 and TRBJ2-2; no reliable D call. Trimming removed 0 bases at V and 8 bases at J, with 7 bases between. Germline V gene lookup returns CDR1 GTSNPN and CDR2 SVGIG (reference sequence). The length of the CDR3 is 12 residues.

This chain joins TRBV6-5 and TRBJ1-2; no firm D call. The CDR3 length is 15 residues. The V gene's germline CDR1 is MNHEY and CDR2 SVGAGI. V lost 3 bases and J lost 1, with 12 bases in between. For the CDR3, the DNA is TGTGCCAGCAGTTATATGATGTCAGATAACTATGGCTACACCTTC. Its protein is CASSYMMSDNYGYTF.

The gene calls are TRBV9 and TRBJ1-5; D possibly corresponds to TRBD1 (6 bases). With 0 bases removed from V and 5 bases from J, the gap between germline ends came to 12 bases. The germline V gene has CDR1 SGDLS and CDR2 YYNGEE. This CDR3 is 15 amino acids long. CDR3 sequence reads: CASSVGTGSHQPQHF. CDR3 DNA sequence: TGTGCCAGCAGCGTAGGTACAGGGTCGCATCAGCCCCAGCATTTT.

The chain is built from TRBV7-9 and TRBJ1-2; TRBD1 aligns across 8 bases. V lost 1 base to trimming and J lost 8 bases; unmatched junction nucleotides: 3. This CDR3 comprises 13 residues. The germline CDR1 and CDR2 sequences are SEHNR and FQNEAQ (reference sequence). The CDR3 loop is CASSLDAGGGYTF. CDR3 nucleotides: TGTGCCAGCAGCTTAGATGCAGGGGGCGGCTACACCTTC. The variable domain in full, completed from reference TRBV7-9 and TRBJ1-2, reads DTGVSQNPRHKITKRGQNVTFRCDPISEHNRLYWYRQTLGQGPEFLTYFQNEAQLEKSRLLSDRFSAERPKGSFSTLEIQRTEQGDSAMYLCASSLDAGGGYTFGSGTRLTVV.

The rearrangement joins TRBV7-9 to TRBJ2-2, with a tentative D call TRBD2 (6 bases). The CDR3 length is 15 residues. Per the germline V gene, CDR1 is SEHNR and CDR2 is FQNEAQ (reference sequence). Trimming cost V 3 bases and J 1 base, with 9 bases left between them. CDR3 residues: CASSLGLGNTGELFF. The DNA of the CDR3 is TGTGCCAGCAGCTTGGGACTTGGGAACACCGGGGAGCTGTTTTTT.

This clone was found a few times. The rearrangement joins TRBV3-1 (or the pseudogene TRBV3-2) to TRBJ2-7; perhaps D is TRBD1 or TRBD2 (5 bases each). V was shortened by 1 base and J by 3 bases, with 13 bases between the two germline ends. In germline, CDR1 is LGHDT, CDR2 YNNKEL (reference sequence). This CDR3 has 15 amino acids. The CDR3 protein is CASSQGIAGSYEQYF. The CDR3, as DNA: TGTGCCAGCAGCCAAGGGATCGCAGGGAGCTACGAGCAGTACTTC.

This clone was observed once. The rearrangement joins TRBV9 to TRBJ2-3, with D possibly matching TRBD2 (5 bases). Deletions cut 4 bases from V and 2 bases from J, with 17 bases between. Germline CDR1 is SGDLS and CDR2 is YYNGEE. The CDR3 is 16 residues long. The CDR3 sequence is CASSQEVGRPTDTQYF. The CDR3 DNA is TGTGCCAGCAGCCAGGAGGTGGGCCGCCCCACAGATACGCAGTATTTT.

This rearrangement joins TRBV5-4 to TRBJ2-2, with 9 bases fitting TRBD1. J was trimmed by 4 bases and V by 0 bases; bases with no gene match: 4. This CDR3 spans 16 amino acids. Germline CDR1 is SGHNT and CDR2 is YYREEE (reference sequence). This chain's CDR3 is CASSLGRDRVTGELFF. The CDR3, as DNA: TGTGCCAGCAGCTTGGGGCGGGACAGGGTCACCGGGGAGCTGTTTTTT.

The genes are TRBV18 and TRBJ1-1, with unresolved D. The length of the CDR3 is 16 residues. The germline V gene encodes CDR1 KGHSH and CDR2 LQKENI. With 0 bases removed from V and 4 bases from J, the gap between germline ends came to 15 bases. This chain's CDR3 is CASSPPRAGSPTEAFF. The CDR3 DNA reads TGTGCCAGCTCACCACCGAGAGCCGGGTCCCCCACTGAAGCTTTCTTT.

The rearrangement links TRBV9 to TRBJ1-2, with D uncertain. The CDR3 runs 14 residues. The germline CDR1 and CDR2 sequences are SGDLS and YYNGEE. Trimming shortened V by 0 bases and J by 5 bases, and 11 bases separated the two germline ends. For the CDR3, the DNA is TGTGCCAGCAGCGTAGGGCCAGGAACTTATGGCTACACCTTC. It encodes CASSVGPGTYGYTF.

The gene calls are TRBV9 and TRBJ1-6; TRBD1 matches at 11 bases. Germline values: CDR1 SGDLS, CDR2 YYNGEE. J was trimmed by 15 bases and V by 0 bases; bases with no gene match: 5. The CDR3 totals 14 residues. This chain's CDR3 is CASSVEDRGLFLHF. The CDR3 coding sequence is TGTGCCAGCAGCGTAGAGGACAGGGGGCTATTCCTCCACTTT.

The CDR3 reads CASSPVIWDEQYF. The CDR3 DNA reads as TGTGCCAGTAGTCCTGTGATTTGGGACGAGCAGTACTTC. This sequence joins TRBV19 and TRBJ2-7; the D is unclear. CDR1 is LNHDA and CDR2 is SQIVND in the germline V gene (reference sequence). Trimming took off 5 bases at V and 5 bases at J, with 13 bases between the two ends. This CDR3 is 13 amino acids long.

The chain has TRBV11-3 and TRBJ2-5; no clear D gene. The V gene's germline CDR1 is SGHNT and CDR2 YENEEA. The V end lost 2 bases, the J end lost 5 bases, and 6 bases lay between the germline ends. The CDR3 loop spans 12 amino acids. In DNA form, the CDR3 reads TGTGCCAGCAGCTTACTTCCGGAGACCCAGTACTTC. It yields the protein CASSLLPETQYF.

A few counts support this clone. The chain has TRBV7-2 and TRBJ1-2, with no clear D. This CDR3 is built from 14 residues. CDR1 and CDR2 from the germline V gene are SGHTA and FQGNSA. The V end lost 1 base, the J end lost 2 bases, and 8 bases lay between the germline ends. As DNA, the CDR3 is TGTGCCAGCAGCTTAGGTGGCAGGAACTATGGCTACACCTTC. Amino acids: CASSLGGRNYGYTF.

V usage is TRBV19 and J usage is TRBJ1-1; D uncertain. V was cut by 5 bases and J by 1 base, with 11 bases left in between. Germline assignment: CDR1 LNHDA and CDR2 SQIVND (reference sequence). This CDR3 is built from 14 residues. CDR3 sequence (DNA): TGTGCCAGTAGTTTACCGTTCTCGAACACTGAAGCTTTCTTT. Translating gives CASSLPFSNTEAFF.

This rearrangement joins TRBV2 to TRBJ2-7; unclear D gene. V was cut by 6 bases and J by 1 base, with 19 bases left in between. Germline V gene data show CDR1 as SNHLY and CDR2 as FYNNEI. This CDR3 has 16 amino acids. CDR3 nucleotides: TGTGCCAGCAGCCAATTAGACCTAGTAGAGTCCTACGAGCAGTACTTC. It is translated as CASSQLDLVESYEQYF.

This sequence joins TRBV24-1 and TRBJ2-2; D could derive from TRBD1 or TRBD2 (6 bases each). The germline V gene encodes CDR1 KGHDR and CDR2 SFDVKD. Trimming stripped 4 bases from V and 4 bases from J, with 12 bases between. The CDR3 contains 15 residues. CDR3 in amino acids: CATSEGGSVTGELFF. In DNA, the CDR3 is TGTGCCACCAGTGAGGGGGGCTCCGTCACCGGGGAGCTGTTTTTT.

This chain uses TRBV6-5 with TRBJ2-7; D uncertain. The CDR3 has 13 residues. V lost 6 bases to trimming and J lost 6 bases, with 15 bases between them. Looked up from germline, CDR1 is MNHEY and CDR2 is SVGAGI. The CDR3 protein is CASSPPSISEQYF. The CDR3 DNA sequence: TGTGCCAGCAGCCCACCTAGTATCAGCGAGCAGTACTTC.

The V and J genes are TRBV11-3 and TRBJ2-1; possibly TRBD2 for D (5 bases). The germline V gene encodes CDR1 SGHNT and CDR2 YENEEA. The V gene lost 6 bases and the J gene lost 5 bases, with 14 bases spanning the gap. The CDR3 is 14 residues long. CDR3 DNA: TGTGCCAGCAGGGTTTGGGCTAGCCACAATGAGCAGTTCTTC. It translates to CASRVWASHNEQFF.

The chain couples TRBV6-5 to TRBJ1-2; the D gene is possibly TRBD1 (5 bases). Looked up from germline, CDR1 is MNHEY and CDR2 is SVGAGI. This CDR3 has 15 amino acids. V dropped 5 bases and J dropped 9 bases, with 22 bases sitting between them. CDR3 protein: CASSPQMLTGTSYTF. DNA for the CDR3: TGTGCCAGCAGTCCCCAGATGCTGACCGGGACTAGCTACACCTTC.